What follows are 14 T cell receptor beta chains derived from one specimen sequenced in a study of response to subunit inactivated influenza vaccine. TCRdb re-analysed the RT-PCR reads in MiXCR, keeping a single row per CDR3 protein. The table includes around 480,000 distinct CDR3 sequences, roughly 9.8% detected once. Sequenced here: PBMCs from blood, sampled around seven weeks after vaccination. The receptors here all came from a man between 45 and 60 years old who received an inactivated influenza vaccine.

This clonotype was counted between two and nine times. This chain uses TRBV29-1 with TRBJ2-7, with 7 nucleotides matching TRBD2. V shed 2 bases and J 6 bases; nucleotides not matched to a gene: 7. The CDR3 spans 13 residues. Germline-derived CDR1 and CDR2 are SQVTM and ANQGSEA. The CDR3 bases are TGCAGCGTTGAATTTGCGGGAGCGGTCGAGCAGTACTTC. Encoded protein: CSVEFAGAVEQYF.

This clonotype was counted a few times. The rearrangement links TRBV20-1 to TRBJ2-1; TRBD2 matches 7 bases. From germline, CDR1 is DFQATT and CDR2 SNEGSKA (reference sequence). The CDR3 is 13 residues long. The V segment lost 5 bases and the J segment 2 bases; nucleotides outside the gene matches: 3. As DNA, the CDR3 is TGCAGTGCTTCTAGCGGTACCTACAATGAGCAGTTCTTC. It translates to CSASSGTYNEQFF.

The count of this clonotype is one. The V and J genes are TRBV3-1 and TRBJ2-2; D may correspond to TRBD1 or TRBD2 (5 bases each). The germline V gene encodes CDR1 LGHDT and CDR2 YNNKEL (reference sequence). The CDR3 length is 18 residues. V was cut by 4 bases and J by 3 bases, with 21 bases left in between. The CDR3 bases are TGTGCCAGCAGCCCAGGGTTCGGGCCTCGAGGGTACACCGGGGAGCTGTTTTTT. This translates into CASSPGFGPRGYTGELFF.

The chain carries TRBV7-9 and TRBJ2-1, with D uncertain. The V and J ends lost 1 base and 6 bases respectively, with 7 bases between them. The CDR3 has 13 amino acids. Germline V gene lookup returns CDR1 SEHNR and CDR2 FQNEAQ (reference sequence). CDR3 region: CASSLVQSNEQFF. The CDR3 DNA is TGTGCCAGCAGCTTAGTTCAGAGCAATGAGCAGTTCTTC.

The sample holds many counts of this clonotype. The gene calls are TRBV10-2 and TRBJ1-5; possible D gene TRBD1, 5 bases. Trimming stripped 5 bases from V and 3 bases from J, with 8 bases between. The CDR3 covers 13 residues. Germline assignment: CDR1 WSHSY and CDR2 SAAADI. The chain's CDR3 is CASSQGVNQPQHF. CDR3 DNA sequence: TGCGCCAGCAGTCAAGGGGTCAATCAGCCCCAGCATTTT.

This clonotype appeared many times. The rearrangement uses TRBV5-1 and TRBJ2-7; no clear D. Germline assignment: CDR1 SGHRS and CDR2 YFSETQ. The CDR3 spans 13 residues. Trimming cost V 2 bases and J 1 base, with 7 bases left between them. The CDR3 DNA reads TGCGCCAGCAGCTTTGCATTTTCCTACGAGCAGTACTTC. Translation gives CASSFAFSYEQYF.

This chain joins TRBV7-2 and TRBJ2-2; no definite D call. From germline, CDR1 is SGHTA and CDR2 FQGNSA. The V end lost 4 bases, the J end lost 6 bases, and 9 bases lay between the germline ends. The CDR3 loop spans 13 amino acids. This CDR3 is CASSWNGAGELFF. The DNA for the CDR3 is TGTGCCAGCAGCTGGAATGGGGCCGGGGAGCTGTTTTTT.

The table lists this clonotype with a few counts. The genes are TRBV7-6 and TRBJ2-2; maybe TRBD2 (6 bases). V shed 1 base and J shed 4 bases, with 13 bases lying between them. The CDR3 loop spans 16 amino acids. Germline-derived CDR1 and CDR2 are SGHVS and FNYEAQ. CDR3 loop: CASSLESGGITGELFF. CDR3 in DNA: TGTGCCAGCAGCTTAGAGTCCGGGGGAATCACCGGGGAGCTGTTTTTT.

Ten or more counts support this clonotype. The CDR3 bases are TGTGCCAGCAGTTCCTACACCGGTAGGGACGAGCAGTACTTC. Encoded protein: CASSSYTGRDEQYF. The rearrangement links TRBV28 to TRBJ2-7; D is ambiguous. The CDR3 is made up of 14 amino acids. V gave up 4 bases and J gave up 5 bases, with 15 bases separating them. Germline loops: CDR1 MDHEN, CDR2 SYDVKM.

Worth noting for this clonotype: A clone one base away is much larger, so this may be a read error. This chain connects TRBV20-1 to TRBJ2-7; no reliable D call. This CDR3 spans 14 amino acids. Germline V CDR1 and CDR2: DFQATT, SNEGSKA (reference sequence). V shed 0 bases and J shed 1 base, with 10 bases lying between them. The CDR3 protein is CSARDTKKSYEQYF. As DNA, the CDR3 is TGCAGTGCTAGAGACACCAAAAAGTCCTACGAGCAGTACTTC.

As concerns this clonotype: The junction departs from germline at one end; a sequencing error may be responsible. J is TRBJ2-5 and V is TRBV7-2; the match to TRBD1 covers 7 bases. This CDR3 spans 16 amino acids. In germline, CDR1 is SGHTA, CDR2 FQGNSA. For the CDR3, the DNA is TGTGCCGGCAGCGCCTATCAAACAGGGGCCAAAGAGACCCAGTACTTC. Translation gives CAGSAYQTGAKETQYF.

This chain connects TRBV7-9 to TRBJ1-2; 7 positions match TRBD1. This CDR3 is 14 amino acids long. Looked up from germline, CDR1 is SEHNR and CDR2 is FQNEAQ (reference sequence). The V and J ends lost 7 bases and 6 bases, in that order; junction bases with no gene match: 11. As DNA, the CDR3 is TGTGCCAGCAAGACCGGGACAGTGGGGCATGGCTACACCTTC. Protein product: CASKTGTVGHGYTF.

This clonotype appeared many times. CDR3 DNA: TGTGCCAGCAGCTCTCCAGATGAAAAACTGTTTTTT. It codes for CASSSPDEKLFF. The rearrangement links TRBV7-9 to TRBJ1-4; D remains ambiguous. From germline, CDR1 is SEHNR and CDR2 FQNEAQ (reference sequence). The CDR3 spans 12 residues. V lost 4 bases and J lost 6, with 6 bases in between.

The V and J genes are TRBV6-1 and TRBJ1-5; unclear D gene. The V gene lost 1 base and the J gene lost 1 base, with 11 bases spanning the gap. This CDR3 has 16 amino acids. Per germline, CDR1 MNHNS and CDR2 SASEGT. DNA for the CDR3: TGTGCCAGCAGTGAAGGGGTTAGCGGGAGCAATCAGCCCCAGCATTTT. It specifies CASSEGVSGSNQPQHF.